This passage covers 17 T cell receptor beta chains from one sample sequenced in a study of blood T cell repertoires in COVID-19 (dated by TCRdb to about 2020). Libraries came from the immunoSEQ multiplex PCR assay. What TCRdb holds here is the immuneACCESS table cut down to in-frame rearrangements. Part of the clones is not present; checked against another copy, under half of the missing clones reflect an unresolved V gene, and the others are unexplained. Recorded for this sample are 60,000 or so clones; 70% to 90% of them occurred a single time. The ten largest account for approximately 16% of the sample. The sample consisted of peripheral blood. The receptors come from a human donor in a cohort sampled during active COVID-19.

V usage is TRBV7-6 and J usage is TRBJ1-1; 8 nucleotides line up with TRBD1. CDR1 SGHVS and CDR2 FNYEAQ come from the germline V gene. The CDR3 is 15 amino acids. The junction had 6 bases not matched to a gene; V was cut back by 5 bases and J by 1 base. CDR3 sequence: CASSPGQGSNTEAFF. The CDR3, as DNA: TGTGCCAGCAGCCCCGGACAGGGTTCGAACACTGAAGCTTTCTTT.

V and J are TRBV6-6 and TRBJ1-4; tentative D call: TRBD1 (5 bases). This CDR3 region has 12 residues. Germline V gene sequence: CDR1 MNHNY, CDR2 SVGAGI (reference sequence). Trimming shortened V by 11 bases and J by 7 bases, and 14 bases separated the two germline ends. The CDR3 DNA reads as TGTGCCGGTAGGGGTCGCGGTGAAAAACTGTTTTTT. It yields the protein CAGRGRGEKLFF.

This sequence joins TRBV11-1 and TRBJ2-3; 13 bases map to TRBD2. The CDR3 runs 16 residues. The V gene end was trimmed by 4 bases and the J gene end by 11 bases; junction bases not matched to a gene: 12. In germline, CDR1 is SGHAT, CDR2 FQDESV (reference sequence). The CDR3 sequence: CASSSTPGLAGRGQYF. The CDR3 nucleotides are TGTGCCAGCAGCTCGACGCCGGGACTAGCGGGACGAGGGCAGTATTTT.

J is TRBJ2-7 and V is TRBV10-3; D is undetermined. Germline CDR1 is ENHRY and CDR2 is SYGVKD. Trimming shortened V by 10 bases and J by 0 bases, and 10 bases separated the two germline ends. The CDR3 totals 12 residues. DNA for the CDR3: TGTGCCAGCAATGCGGACTCCTACGAGCAGTACTTC. Protein product: CASNADSYEQYF.

The genes are TRBV10-2 and TRBJ2-1, with D perhaps TRBD2 (5 bases). The CDR3 extends over 15 amino acids. V was trimmed by 0 bases and J by 3 bases, leaving 9 bases between them. Germline V gene data show CDR1 as WSHSY and CDR2 as SAAADI. CDR3 sequence (DNA): TGCGCCAGCAGTGAGTCGCGGGCCCGCTACAATGAGCAGTTCTTC. As protein: CASSESRARYNEQFF.

The chain uses TRBV29-1 and TRBJ2-7; 10 positions agree with TRBD1. V dropped 4 bases and J dropped 4; count of bases not matched to a gene: 4. The germline CDR1 and CDR2 sequences are SQVTM and ANQGSEA. The CDR3 sequence is 13 residues long. The CDR3 loop is CSVARGQGYEQYF. CDR3 sequence (DNA): TGCAGCGTTGCCCGGGGACAGGGGTACGAGCAGTACTTC.

In its sample, this clone was seen a few times. The chain couples TRBV12-5 to TRBJ2-7, with a possible D match to TRBD2 (5 bases). The length of the CDR3 is 17 residues. CDR1 is LGHNT, CDR2 FRNRAP, per germline. Trimming took 1 base from V and 0 from J, leaving 16 bases between them. The CDR3 sequence is CASGLAESWESSYEQYF. CDR3 sequence (DNA): TGTGCTAGTGGTTTGGCAGAGAGCTGGGAGAGCTCCTACGAGCAGTACTTC.

As DNA, the CDR3 is TGCGCCAGCAGCCAAGCAGTGGCTTCGGGTCTGAACACTGAAGCTTTCTTT. It specifies CASSQAVASGLNTEAFF. The chain uses TRBV4-3 and TRBJ1-1; no clear D. The length of the CDR3 is 17 residues. Germline CDR1 LGHNA, CDR2 YSLEER. V lost 1 base to trimming and J lost 0 bases, with 15 bases between them.

This chain uses TRBV6-5 with TRBJ2-7; D is perhaps TRBD2 (5 bases). Germline V gene lookup returns CDR1 MNHEY and CDR2 SVGAGI. The CDR3 consists of 14 residues. The V gene lost 6 bases and the J gene lost 6 bases, with 18 bases spanning the gap. The CDR3 sequence is CASSVNIRGGEQYF. Written as DNA, the CDR3 is TGTGCCAGCAGCGTCAATATTAGAGGAGGCGAGCAGTACTTC.

This clone was recorded a few times. V gene TRBV5-1 combines with J gene TRBJ1-3; D is uncertain. The CDR3 runs to 16 residues. CDR1 is SGHRS, CDR2 YFSETQ, per germline. V was shortened by 2 bases and J by 0 bases, with 12 bases between the two germline ends. The CDR3 here is CASSFERIDSGNTIYF. CDR3 coding DNA: TGCGCCAGCAGCTTTGAGAGGATCGACTCTGGAAACACCATATATTTT.

V gene TRBV28 combines with J gene TRBJ1-4; D ambiguous. CDR3 length: 14 residues. The germline V gene has CDR1 MDHEN and CDR2 SYDVKM. Trimming shortened V by 5 bases and J by 7 bases, and 14 bases separated the two germline ends. CDR3 in amino acids: CASSPVRTAEKLFF. The DNA of the CDR3 is TGTGCCAGCAGTCCTGTGCGTACTGCTGAAAAACTGTTTTTT.

J is TRBJ2-7 and V is TRBV11-3, with TRBD1 identical over 7 bases. CDR1 is SGHNT and CDR2 is YENEEA in the germline V gene. The CDR3 runs 13 residues. The J segment lost 3 bases and the V segment lost 4 bases, leaving 3 bases of the junction unmatched. The CDR3 reads CASSSGQHYEQYF. As DNA, the CDR3 is TGTGCCAGCAGCTCGGGACAGCACTACGAGCAGTACTTC.

The J gene is TRBJ2-5, the V gene TRBV12-5; D unresolved. From germline, CDR1 is LGHNT and CDR2 FRNRAP. Trimming shortened V by 6 bases and J by 5 bases, and 10 bases separated the two germline ends. The CDR3 extends over 12 amino acids. The CDR3 nucleotides read TGTGCTAGTGGCCTAGACCGGGAGACCCAGTACTTC. Amino acid sequence: CASGLDRETQYF. Complete variable domain (other parts from reference TRBV12-5 and TRBJ2-5): DARVTQTPRHKVTEMGQEVTMRCQPILGHNTVFWYRQTMMQGLELLAYFRNRAPLDDSGMPKDRFSAEMPDATLATLKIQPSEPRDSAVYFCASGLDRETQYFGPGTRLLVL.

V is TRBV7-2 and J is TRBJ1-2, with TRBD1 matching over 7 bases. CDR1 and CDR2 (germline): SGHTA, FQGNSA. With 5 bases clipped from V and 8 bases from J, the junction kept 14 bases outside the gene matches. This CDR3 contains 15 residues. CDR3 residues: CASSLTVGGAEGYTF. The CDR3 DNA sequence: TGTGCCAGCAGCCTCACGGTAGGGGGCGCGGAGGGCTACACCTTC.

The chain combines TRBV10-3 with TRBJ1-1, with D unclear. The CDR3 length is 13 residues. Germline loops: CDR1 ENHRY, CDR2 SYGVKD. The germline V and J ends were trimmed by 8 bases and 0 bases, with 10 bases remaining between them. DNA of the CDR3: TGTGCCATCTTTGACATAATGAACACTGAAGCTTTCTTT. Protein product: CAIFDIMNTEAFF.

This clone was seen more than once but under ten times. The V call is TRBV6-2 or TRBV6-3, the J call TRBJ2-6, with a weak D call TRBD2 (5 bases). The CDR3 is made up of 17 amino acids. CDR1 and CDR2 from the germline V gene are MNHEY and SVGEGT. Trimming stripped 3 bases from V and 3 bases from J, with 15 bases between. CDR3 amino acids: CASSYRDRGNGANVLTF. The DNA for the CDR3 is TGTGCCAGCAGTTATCGGGATAGAGGGAATGGGGCCAACGTCCTGACTTTC.

The rearrangement links TRBV5-1 to TRBJ2-1, with 7 bases aligning to TRBD2. The germline V gene has CDR1 SGHRS and CDR2 YFSETQ. J was trimmed by 4 bases and V by 3 bases; bases with no gene match: 10. The CDR3 is 16 residues long. The CDR3: CASSSARGTWYNEQFF. DNA for the CDR3: TGCGCCAGCAGCTCGGCGCGGGGGACCTGGTACAATGAGCAGTTCTTC.